Following are 8 T cell receptor beta chains from one sample sequenced in a study of molecular identifiers for immune sequencing clone quantification. TCRdb re-called the PCR reads through MiXCR, storing one row per CDR3 protein. The sample holds approximately 100,000 distinct CDR3 sequences, 36% seen once. Sequencing was performed on naive CD8+ T cells from blood, with Jurkat cell RNA spiked in. Subset indicated: FACS-sorted CD8+CD4-CCR7+CD45RA+ naive T cells. The receptors come from a human donor in good health. Some libraries in this study had Jurkat cell RNA spiked in.

V is TRBV2 and J is TRBJ2-5, with no clear D. The CDR3 is made up of 14 amino acids. V shed 2 bases and J shed 1 base, with 8 bases lying between them. The germline gives CDR1 SNHLY, CDR2 FYNNEI. The CDR3 DNA sequence: TGTGCCAGCAGTGAACCCAGGTCCCAAGAGACCCAGTACTTC. Its translation: CASSEPRSQETQYF. The full variable domain, rest sourced from reference TRBV2 and TRBJ2-5, is EPEVTQTPSHQVTQMGQEVILRCVPISNHLYFYWYRQILGQKVEFLVSFYNNEISEKSEIFDDQFSVERPDGSNFTLKIRSTKLEDSAMYFCASSEPRSQETQYFGPGTRLLVL.

This clonotype was observed at least ten times. This rearrangement joins TRBV14 to TRBJ2-1; D is unresolved. Germline assignment: CDR1 SGHDN and CDR2 FVKESK. V lost 4 bases and J 4 bases, leaving 5 bases between the germline ends. The CDR3 contains 12 residues. For the CDR3, the DNA is TGTGCCAGCAGCCCGGGTTACAATGAGCAGTTCTTC. As protein: CASSPGYNEQFF.

This clonotype was picked up many times. The CDR3 DNA follows: TGTGCCAGCAGGCTGGGGCGAGATACGCAGTATTTT. Its protein is CASRLGRDTQYF. The V gene is TRBV13, the J gene TRBJ2-3, with TRBD1 as a possible D gene (5 bases). With 6 bases removed from V and 5 bases from J, the gap between germline ends came to 9 bases. Germline V gives CDR1 PRHDT, CDR2 FYEKMQ (reference sequence). The CDR3 length is 12 residues.

This clonotype was counted at least ten times. The chain joins TRBV20-1 to TRBJ2-7; tentative D call: TRBD2 (6 bases). CDR1 is DFQATT, CDR2 SNEGSKA, per germline (reference sequence). CDR3 size: 15 residues. The V and J ends lost 3 bases and 0 bases respectively, with 15 bases between them. The CDR3 spells CSARPLDGSSYEQYF. The DNA of the CDR3 is TGCAGTGCTAGGCCCTTGGACGGGAGCTCCTACGAGCAGTACTTC.

The rearrangement uses TRBV6-5 and TRBJ2-3; 13 nucleotides line up with TRBD2. V lost 2 bases, J lost 3 bases, and 8 bases stayed unmatched. CDR1 is MNHEY and CDR2 is SVGAGI in the germline V gene. The CDR3 is 18 residues long. The CDR3 nucleotides read TGTGCCAGCAGTTACGGACTAGCGGGAGTGGGTAAAACAGATACGCAGTATTTT. Translation gives CASSYGLAGVGKTDTQYF.

The table lists this clonotype with many counts. The chain employs TRBV20-1 and TRBJ2-1; a possible D gene is TRBD1 (6 bases). Germline-derived CDR1 and CDR2 are DFQATT and SNEGSKA (reference sequence). The length of the CDR3 is 14 residues. The V gene lost 2 bases and the J gene lost 2 bases, with 10 bases spanning the gap. CDR3 amino acids: CSARLSGAYNEQFF. CDR3 sequence (DNA): TGCAGTGCTAGACTATCAGGGGCCTACAATGAGCAGTTCTTC.

This clonotype occurred many times. The chain is built from TRBV5-6 and TRBJ2-3; D ambiguous. Germline V gene lookup returns CDR1 SGHDT and CDR2 YYEEEE. Trimming cost V 5 bases and J 2 bases, with 9 bases left between them. The CDR3 is 13 residues long. CDR3 loop: CASSPPNTDTQYF. CDR3 sequence (DNA): TGTGCCAGCAGTCCACCAAACACAGATACGCAGTATTTT.

In the case of this clonotype: With a much larger clone just one base away, this may be a read error. The gene calls are TRBV28 and TRBJ2-3, with a weak D call TRBD1 (6 bases). CDR3 length: 15 residues. Germline values: CDR1 MDHEN, CDR2 SYDVKM. The CDR3 DNA follows: TGTGCCAGCAGTTCCCGGACAGCAGTCACAGAAACGCAGTATTTT. As protein: CASSSRTAVTETQYF.